The rows below give T cell receptor beta chains drawn from one sample of a study of blood T cell repertoires in COVID-19. TCRdb's table, derived via immunoSEQ multiplex PCR, lists solely in-frame clones and lacks some. The repertoire holds about 43,000 clones, approximately 80% seen once, with more than 20% in the top ten. Sequenced input: peripheral blood. The source of these receptors is a woman aged 60-75 years with acute or convalescent COVID-19. Both conserved end residues are part of each CDR3. Each record gives: CDR3 protein, CDR3 DNA, clone size, J gene, D gene, V gene. The D gene is left open where the match is weak. Size values are once, few and many counts, or a class for expanded clones, and some rows have none.

CASSAELNQETQYF | TGTGCCAGCAGCGCCGAGCTAAACCAAGAGACCCAGTACTTC | NA | TRBJ2-5 | NA | TRBV5-4
CASSRGQGSTEAFF | TGCGCCAGCAGCCGAGGACAGGGGAGCACTGAAGCTTTCTTT | NA | TRBJ1-1 | TRBD1 | TRBV5-1
CASSIRARASSSQHF | TGTGCCAGTAGTATAAGGGCCAGGGCCTCTTCGTCCCAGCATTTT | NA | TRBJ1-5 | NA | TRBV19
CASGRDRGNTEAFF | TGTGCCAGCGGTCGGGACAGGGGAAACACTGAAGCTTTCTTT | once | TRBJ1-1 | TRBD1 | TRBV2
CASSSTSGGVGELFF | TGTGCCAGTAGTTCGACTAGCGGGGGGGTCGGGGAGCTGTTTTTT | NA | TRBJ2-2 | TRBD2 | TRBV19
CASSAQGGENIQYF | TGTGCCAGCAGCGCCCAGGGCGGGGAAAACATTCAGTACTTC | NA | TRBJ2-4 | NA | TRBV5-4
CASSAGSNQPQHF | TGTGCCAGCTCGGCGGGTAGCAATCAGCCCCAGCATTTT | NA | TRBJ1-5 | NA | TRBV12-3/TRBV12-4
CASSYSAGATYEQYF | TGTGCCAGCAGTTATAGTGCGGGGGCCACCTACGAGCAGTACTTC | NA | TRBJ2-7 | NA | TRBV6-2/TRBV6-3
CSVEDAQGARNEQFF | TGCAGCGTTGAAGATGCACAGGGGGCGCGCAATGAGCAGTTCTTC | NA | TRBJ2-1 | TRBD1 | TRBV29-1
CASSPSGTSGGSSYEQYF | TGTGCCAGCTCACCGTCCGGGACTAGCGGAGGGAGCTCCTACGAGCAGTACTTC | NA | TRBJ2-7 | TRBD2 | TRBV18
CASSMDQGSVANVLTF | TGTGCCAGTAGTATGGATCAGGGGTCAGTGGCCAACGTCCTGACTTTC | NA | TRBJ2-6 | NA | TRBV19